This entry concerns a single TCR beta chain. Germline CDR1 GTSNPN, CDR2 SVGIG (reference sequence). The CDR3 is made up of 11 amino acids. The ends were cut back, 3 bases at V and 7 bases at J, with 7 bases in the middle. This sample was taken from a study of T cell changes during pregnancy in multiple sclerosis. Sequencing was performed with immunoSEQ multiplex PCR; in TCRdb, only in-frame clones are kept and a portion is missing. The sample includes 25,000 to 30,000 clones, 89% of them seen just once. The chain is built from TRBV30 and TRBJ2-1, with D maybe TRBD2 (6 bases). The specimen comprised CD8+ T cells from peripheral blood mononuclear cells, sampled in the second trimester of pregnancy. This clonotype was sampled from a female donor with multiple sclerosis, enrolled in a pregnancy study. DNA of the CDR3: TGTGCCTGGAGCGGGGGTAATGAGCAGTTCTTC. Its translation: CAWSGGNEQFF.